One and the same sample provided the 29 T cell receptor beta chains below, sequenced in a study of blood T cell repertoires in COVID-19. TCRdb's copy holds only in-frame clones and misses some; the assay was immunoSEQ multiplex PCR. The sample holds about 150,000 clones, around 85% seen once. The source material was peripheral blood. These receptors were collected from a man older than 75 with COVID-19, enrolled during active disease.

The rearrangement uses TRBV5-4 and TRBJ2-7; D perhaps matches TRBD1 (6 bases). This CDR3 is built from 15 residues. The V gene's germline CDR1 is SGHNT and CDR2 YYREEE (reference sequence). The CDR3 is CALRMTGRLSYEQYF. The CDR3 DNA sequence: TGTGCTTTAAGAATGACAGGTAGACTCTCCTACGAGCAGTACTTC.

As concerns this clone: Other DNA sequences of this sample code for an identical CDR3. The gene calls are TRBV6-1 and TRBJ1-1, with 9 bases matching TRBD1. J was trimmed by 4 bases and V by 3 bases; bases with no gene match: 0. The CDR3 spans 13 residues. The germline V gene encodes CDR1 MNHNS and CDR2 SASEGT. CDR3 region: CASSEDRGTEAFF. CDR3 bases: TGTGCCAGCAGTGAGGACAGGGGCACTGAAGCTTTCTTT.

The J gene is TRBJ2-7, the V gene TRBV28; 8 nucleotides line up with TRBD1. The CDR3 length is 13 residues. The germline V gene has CDR1 MDHEN and CDR2 SYDVKM. V lost 8 bases to trimming and J lost 3 bases; unmatched junction nucleotides: 6. This CDR3 reads CASGPGQDYEQYF. CDR3 DNA sequence: TGTGCCAGCGGACCGGGACAGGACTACGAGCAGTACTTC.

The genes are TRBV7-2 and TRBJ2-5, with D unresolved. The CDR3 extends over 12 amino acids. Deletions cut 5 bases from V and 5 bases from J, with 9 bases between. CDR1 is SGHTA, CDR2 FQGNSA, per germline. The CDR3 DNA sequence: TGTGCCAGCAGCCCTACTCGGGAGACCCAGTACTTC. Its translation is CASSPTRETQYF.

This clone occurred once. The chain employs TRBV6-5 and TRBJ1-1; 9 bases are a match to TRBD1. The CDR3 is 14 residues long. Germline trimming cut 10 bases from V and 0 bases from J; bases unmatched to any gene: 6. Germline CDR1 MNHEY, CDR2 SVGAGI. The CDR3 reads CATLQGALNTEAFF. The DNA for the CDR3 is TGTGCCACTCTACAGGGGGCCCTGAACACTGAAGCTTTCTTT.

The chain is built from TRBV7-2 and TRBJ2-3; a possible D gene is TRBD2 (6 bases). This CDR3 comprises 14 residues. Germline CDR1 and CDR2: SGHTA and FQGNSA. V was trimmed by 4 bases and J by 2 bases, leaving 10 bases between them. This CDR3 reads CASSWSGFTDTQYF. CDR3 nucleotide sequence: TGTGCCAGCAGCTGGAGCGGGTTCACAGATACGCAGTATTTT.

The V gene is TRBV10-3, the J gene TRBJ2-2, with a tentative D call TRBD1 (6 bases). V shed 0 bases and J shed 1 base, with 9 bases lying between them. The CDR3 is made up of 16 amino acids. Germline V gene lookup returns CDR1 ENHRY and CDR2 SYGVKD. The CDR3: CAISESLTGNTGELFF. DNA for the CDR3: TGTGCCATCAGTGAGTCTTTGACAGGGAACACCGGGGAGCTGTTTTTT.

This chain connects TRBV19 to TRBJ1-6; D may be TRBD1 (6 bases). The CDR3 extends over 13 amino acids. Germline CDR1 reads LNHDA; CDR2 reads SQIVND (reference sequence). The V gene lost 3 bases and the J gene lost 7 bases, with 7 bases spanning the gap. CDR3 protein: CASSMDSNSPLHF. DNA for the CDR3: TGTGCCAGTAGTATGGACAGCAATTCACCCCTCCACTTT.

This clone was seen only once. The chain employs TRBV4-1 and TRBJ1-4; no reliable D call. Germline lookup yields CDR1 MGHRA and CDR2 YSYEKL. This CDR3 is 14 amino acids long. V dropped 3 bases and J dropped 0 bases, with 5 bases sitting between them. The CDR3 region is CASSQRATNEKLFF. In DNA, the CDR3 is TGCGCCAGCAGCCAGAGGGCAACTAATGAAAAACTGTTTTTT.

The rearrangement uses TRBV5-1 and TRBJ1-6, with 9 nucleotides matching TRBD1. The germline V gene has CDR1 SGHRS and CDR2 YFSETQ. After removal of 3 bases from V and 9 bases from J, the junction contained 13 bases not matched to a gene. The CDR3 sequence is 17 residues long. CDR3 sequence: CASSSSGTGYATSPLHF. The CDR3, as DNA: TGCGCCAGCAGCTCCTCCGGGACAGGGTATGCTACTTCACCCCTCCACTTT. The entire variable domain, with the rest obtained from reference TRBV5-1 and TRBJ1-6, is as follows: KAGVTQTPRYLIKTRGQQVTLSCSPISGHRSVSWYQQTPGQGLQFLFEYFSETQRNKGNFPGRFSGRQFSNSRSEMNVSTLELGDSALYLCASSSSGTGYATSPLHFGNGTRLTVT.

The chain is built from TRBV7-2 and TRBJ1-3, with D possibly TRBD1 on 6 matching bases. V was pared by 1 base and J by 2 bases, with 12 bases between. Per the germline V gene, CDR1 is SGHTA and CDR2 is FQGNSA. This CDR3 has 16 residues. CDR3 nucleotides: TGTGCCAGCAGCTTAGGGGGGCCAGGTACTGGAAACACCATATATTTT. This sequence encodes CASSLGGPGTGNTIYF.

This rearrangement joins TRBV5-6 to TRBJ1-4; maybe TRBD1 (6 bases). The CDR3 totals 15 residues. The V gene lost 5 bases and the J gene lost 4 bases, with 15 bases spanning the gap. CDR1 and CDR2 from the germline V gene are SGHDT and YYEEEE. The CDR3 bases are TGTGCCAGCAGTTACACTGGCAGGGGTAATGAAAAACTGTTTTTT. Translation: CASSYTGRGNEKLFF.

The J gene is TRBJ1-1, the V gene TRBV11-2; maybe TRBD1 (6 bases). This CDR3 comprises 14 residues. CDR1 and CDR2 (germline): SGHAT, FQNNGV. V lost 1 base, J lost 6 bases, and 12 bases lay in between. The CDR3 reads CASSLAAGAAEAFF. For the CDR3, the DNA is TGTGCCAGCAGCTTAGCGGCGGGGGCCGCTGAAGCTTTCTTT.

Notes on this clone: Germline and junction disagree at one end, which may indicate a read error. The J gene is TRBJ2-7, the V gene TRBV5-1, with 8 bases aligning to TRBD1. The CDR3 totals 15 residues. In germline, CDR1 is SGHRS, CDR2 YFSETQ. The CDR3 protein is CASTLGGTGVYEQYF. As DNA, the CDR3 is TGCGCCAGCACCTTGGGTGGGACAGGAGTCTACGAGCAGTACTTC.

The chain employs TRBV28 and TRBJ1-5; D unresolved. The CDR3 covers 14 residues. The V end lost 6 bases, the J end lost 7 bases, and 16 bases lay between the germline ends. Germline V gene data show CDR1 as MDHEN and CDR2 as SYDVKM. The CDR3 spells CASRTPQVNQPQHF. For the CDR3, the DNA is TGTGCCAGCAGAACACCCCAGGTTAACCAGCCCCAGCATTTT.

This chain links TRBV18 with TRBJ2-3; 7 bases line up with TRBD2. There are 16 residues in the CDR3. V lost 2 bases, J lost 0 bases, and 5 bases stayed unmatched. The germline V gene has CDR1 KGHSH and CDR2 LQKENI. The CDR3 nucleotides read TGTGCCAGCTCACCAGTGAGAGCGGGAAGCACAGATACGCAGTATTTT. It codes for CASSPVRAGSTDTQYF.

The V and J genes are TRBV11-2 and TRBJ1-1, with TRBD1 identical over 9 bases. The CDR3 loop spans 15 amino acids. Germline V gives CDR1 SGHAT, CDR2 FQNNGV. V gave up 5 bases and J gave up 5 bases; unmatched junction bases: 9. CDR3 coding DNA: TGTGCCAGCAGCCCCTACAGGGGGCAAGGAACTGAAGCTTTCTTT. Translation gives CASSPYRGQGTEAFF.

The chain is built from TRBV29-1 and TRBJ1-1, with D unclear. V was trimmed by 3 bases and J by 4 bases, leaving 12 bases between them. The CDR3 consists of 13 residues. The V gene's germline CDR1 is SQVTM and CDR2 ANQGSEA. The CDR3 bases are TGCAGCGTTGAGTCCCCCCTCGGCACTGAAGCTTTCTTT. This encodes CSVESPLGTEAFF.

This chain uses TRBV7-2 with TRBJ2-7; D is uncertain. Germline V gene sequence: CDR1 SGHTA, CDR2 FQGNSA. V gave up 3 bases and J gave up 2 bases, with 5 bases separating them. The CDR3 consists of 12 residues. The CDR3 bases are TGTGCCAGCAGCTTCAAGCCCTACGAGCAGTACTTC. Translated, it gives CASSFKPYEQYF.

There are a few counts of this clone. The gene calls are TRBV10-3 and TRBJ1-4, with no clear D. There are 15 residues in the CDR3. Germline-derived CDR1 and CDR2 are ENHRY and SYGVKD. V was clipped by 10 bases and J by 0 bases, with 15 bases between them. For the CDR3, the DNA is TGTGCCAGCGGTCCGACGGGTACAACTAATGAAAAACTGTTTTTT. As protein: CASGPTGTTNEKLFF.

This chain uses TRBV7-2 with TRBJ1-6; TRBD1 is a possible D gene (5 bases). CDR1 is SGHTA and CDR2 is FQGNSA in the germline V gene. V lost 5 bases, J lost 6 bases, and 11 bases lay in between. The CDR3 length is 14 residues. The DNA for the CDR3 is TGTGCCAGCAGCCCAGACAGCCTTAATTCACCCCTCCACTTT. Protein: CASSPDSLNSPLHF.

V is TRBV2 and J is TRBJ1-2; D gene unclear. Germline V lookup: CDR1 SNHLY, CDR2 FYNNEI. Trimming removed 6 bases from V and 4 bases from J, with 15 bases in between. The CDR3 consists of 14 residues. The CDR3 here is CASSPDSSSYGYTF. Here the CDR3 DNA reads TGTGCCAGCAGCCCGGACTCTTCCTCCTATGGCTACACCTTC.

The rearrangement joins TRBV7-2 to TRBJ2-1; 10 bases match TRBD2. Per the germline V gene, CDR1 is SGHTA and CDR2 is FQGNSA. J was trimmed by 7 bases and V by 4 bases; bases with no gene match: 7. This CDR3 contains 15 residues. CDR3 sequence (DNA): TGTGCCAGCAGCTCCCGGGGTAGCGGGGGGAATGAGCAGTTCTTC. Protein sequence: CASSSRGSGGNEQFF.

The CDR3 loop reads CASSLGGTTYNEQFF. The CDR3 region has the DNA TGTGCCAGCAGTTTGGGAGGGACTACCTACAATGAGCAGTTCTTC. The rearrangement uses TRBV27 and TRBJ2-1; 7 bases map to TRBD2. V lost 3 bases, J lost 2 bases, and 4 bases stayed unmatched. From germline, CDR1 is MNHEY and CDR2 SMNVEV (reference sequence). This CDR3 comprises 15 residues.

This chain uses TRBV5-1 with TRBJ1-1; a possible D gene is TRBD1 (5 bases). The length of the CDR3 is 15 residues. Germline V gene lookup returns CDR1 SGHRS and CDR2 YFSETQ. V was pared by 0 bases and J by 4 bases, with 13 bases between. CDR3: CASSLGQTTFTEAFF. The DNA for the CDR3 is TGCGCCAGCAGCTTGGGACAGACGACCTTCACTGAAGCTTTCTTT.

The V gene is TRBV7-9, the J gene TRBJ2-7, with 9 bases fitting TRBD1. Trimming at V came to 5 bases and at J to 3 bases, leaving 5 bases not matched to a gene. This CDR3 is 14 amino acids long. Germline V gene lookup returns CDR1 SEHNR and CDR2 FQNEAQ (reference sequence). CDR3 DNA sequence: TGTGCCAGCAGCATGACAGGGGGGTACTACGAGCAGTACTTC. As protein: CASSMTGGYYEQYF.

V and J are TRBV19 and TRBJ1-1; D not certain. With 4 bases removed from V and 0 bases from J, the gap between germline ends came to 3 bases. The CDR3 sequence is 12 residues long. CDR1 is LNHDA, CDR2 SQIVND, per germline (reference sequence). CDR3 sequence (DNA): TGTGCCAGTAGTACTCTGAACACTGAAGCTTTCTTT. Protein: CASSTLNTEAFF.

The chain uses TRBV6-5 and TRBJ2-1; D uncertain. Germline loops: CDR1 MNHEY, CDR2 SVGAGI. There are 14 residues in the CDR3. The germline V and J ends were trimmed by 0 bases and 8 bases, with 11 bases remaining between them. The CDR3 here is CASSYSRSGYEQFF. The CDR3 bases are TGTGCCAGCAGTTACTCGCGGTCGGGTTATGAGCAGTTCTTC.

This chain links TRBV5-1 with TRBJ2-1, with 8 positions matching TRBD2. Germline V gene lookup returns CDR1 SGHRS and CDR2 YFSETQ. The CDR3 is made up of 15 amino acids. V lost 2 bases, J lost 7 bases, and 8 bases stayed unmatched. The CDR3 spells CASSLTGTRKNEQFF. The CDR3 DNA follows: TGCGCCAGCAGCTTAACCGGGACTAGGAAGAATGAGCAGTTCTTC.